The rows below give T cell receptor beta chains drawn from one sample of a study of OX40 agonist ivuxolimab in advanced cancers. Profiling relied on immunoSEQ multiplex PCR, and the TCRdb table lists in-frame clones only, not all of them. The sample shows some 10,000 clones, approximately 63% of them seen only once. The material sequenced was CD4+ or CD8+ T cells sorted from blood, taken in a trial of the OX40 agonist ivuxolimab. The origin of the receptors is an adult with an advanced solid tumor such as melanoma, head and neck, liver or kidney cancer. Each CDR3 is given with its conserved first and last residue. D genes are given only for firm matches. The size of a clone is reported for some rows only, either as once, few or many, or as a class for expanded clones.

TRBV7-9	.	TRBD2	TRBJ2-5	TGTGCCAGCAGCTCGCGGGACTATCCCCAAGAGACCCAGTACTTC	CASSSRDYPQETQYF
TRBV28	.	.	TRBJ2-3	TGTGCCAGCAGTTTATCCGGCTTCACAGATACGCAGTATTTT	CASSLSGFTDTQYF
TRBV28	.	TRBD2	TRBJ2-1	TGTGCCAGCAGTTTCTGGCGGGAGGCAACTGAGCAGTTCTTC	CASSFWREATEQFF
TRBV7-8	.	.	TRBJ2-1	TGTGCCAGCAGCTTAATCGCCGGTCCCGGGCTCCACAATGAGCAGTTCTTC	CASSLIAGPGLHNEQFF
TRBV7-8	.	TRBD2	TRBJ2-2	TGTGCCAGCAGCTTGCTAGCGGGAGTGGCCGGGGAGCTGTTTTTT	CASSLLAGVAGELFF
TRBV29-1	.	TRBD1	TRBJ1-1	TGCAGCGTTGTCGGGACAGGGGGCTGGACTGAAGCTTTCTTT	CSVVGTGGWTEAFF
TRBV4-1	.	TRBD2	TRBJ2-1	TGCGCCAGCAGCCAAGTTCTAGCGGGAGGCTACAATGAGCAGTTCTTC	CASSQVLAGGYNEQFF
TRBV4-1	medium-sized	.	TRBJ1-5	TGCGCCAGCAGCCAAGATCAGGGGAACTACAATCAGCCCCAGCATTTT	CASSQDQGNYNQPQHF
TRBV7-9	.	.	TRBJ2-3	TGTGCCAGCAGCACTAACCCAGATACGCAGTATTTT	CASSTNPDTQYF
TRBV27	.	.	TRBJ1-1	TGTGCCAGCAGGAACAGGGCACTGAACACTGAAGCTTTCTTT	CASRNRALNTEAFF
TRBV7-2	once	TRBD2	TRBJ2-2	TGTGCCAGCAGCTCCCTGACTAGCGGGAGCGGCGGGGAGCTGTTTTTT	CASSSLTSGSGGELFF